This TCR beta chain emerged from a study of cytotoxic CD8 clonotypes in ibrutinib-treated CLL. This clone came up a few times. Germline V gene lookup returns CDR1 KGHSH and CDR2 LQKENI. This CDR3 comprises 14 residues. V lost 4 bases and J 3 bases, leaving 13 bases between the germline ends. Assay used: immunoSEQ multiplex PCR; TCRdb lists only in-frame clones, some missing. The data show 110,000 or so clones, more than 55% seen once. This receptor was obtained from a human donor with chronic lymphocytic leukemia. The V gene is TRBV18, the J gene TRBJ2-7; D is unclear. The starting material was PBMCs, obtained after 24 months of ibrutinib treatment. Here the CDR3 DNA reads TGTGCCAGCTCACTTCAAGAGATGGGCTACGAGCAGTACTTC. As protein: CASSLQEMGYEQYF.